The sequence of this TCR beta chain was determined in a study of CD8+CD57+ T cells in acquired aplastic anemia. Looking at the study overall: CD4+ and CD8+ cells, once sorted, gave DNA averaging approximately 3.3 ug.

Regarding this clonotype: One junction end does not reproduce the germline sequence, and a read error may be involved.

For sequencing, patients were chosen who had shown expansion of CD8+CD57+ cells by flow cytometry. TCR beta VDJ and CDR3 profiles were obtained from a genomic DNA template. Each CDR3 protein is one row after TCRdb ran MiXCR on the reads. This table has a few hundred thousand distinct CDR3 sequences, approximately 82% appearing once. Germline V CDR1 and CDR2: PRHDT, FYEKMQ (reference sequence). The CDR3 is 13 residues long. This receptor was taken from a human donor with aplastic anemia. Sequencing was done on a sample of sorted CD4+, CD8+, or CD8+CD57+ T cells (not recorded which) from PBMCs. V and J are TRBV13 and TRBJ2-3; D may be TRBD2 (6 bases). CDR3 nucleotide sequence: TGTGCCAGCAGCTTTGAGGGATGGGGGACTGGGGATTTT. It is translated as CASSFEGWGTGDF.